The 21 T cell receptor beta chains below all came from one sample that was sequenced in a study of OX40 agonist ivuxolimab in advanced cancers. Sequencing used immunoSEQ multiplex PCR; TCRdb keeps in-frame clones, though not all of them. The profile covers tens of thousands of clones, with 85% to 90% appearing a single time and about 7.2% taken by the ten largest. The input for sequencing was CD4+ or CD8+ T cells sorted from blood, taken in a trial of the OX40 agonist ivuxolimab. The receptor source for this set is an adult with an advanced solid tumor such as melanoma, head and neck, liver or kidney cancer.

The chain links TRBV30 to TRBJ1-5, with a tentative D call TRBD1 (5 bases). CDR3 length: 12 amino acids. Germline CDR1 is GTSNPN and CDR2 is SVGIG (reference sequence). Trimming removed 4 bases from V and 6 bases from J, with 10 bases in between. CDR3: CAWNSQGQPQHF. The CDR3 DNA reads as TGTGCCTGGAACTCCCAGGGTCAGCCCCAGCATTTT.

V and J are TRBV5-1 and TRBJ2-5, with 8 positions matching TRBD2. The V and J ends lost 5 bases and 5 bases, in that order; junction bases with no gene match: 2. This CDR3 is built from 12 residues. CDR1 and CDR2 (germline): SGHRS, YFSETQ. The CDR3 sequence is CASRAGDETQYF. The CDR3 bases are TGCGCCAGCAGAGCGGGAGACGAGACCCAGTACTTC.

V and J are TRBV27 and TRBJ2-1, with TRBD2 as a possible D gene (6 bases). Trimming left V 2 bases short and J 10 bases short, with 9 bases between. Germline CDR1 and CDR2: MNHEY and SMNVEV (reference sequence). The CDR3 runs 12 residues. The CDR3 DNA is TGTGCCAGCAGTTTAACGGGGGTAGAGCAGTTCTTC. This sequence encodes CASSLTGVEQFF.

The gene calls are TRBV25-1 and TRBJ1-1; no clear D. Germline values: CDR1 MGHDK, CDR2 SYGVNS. This CDR3 has 14 residues. V gave up 8 bases and J gave up 0 bases, with 13 bases separating them. Here the CDR3 reads CASSTPAVNTEAFF. CDR3 DNA: TGTGCCAGCTCAACCCCCGCGGTGAACACTGAAGCTTTCTTT.

The chain joins TRBV5-1 to TRBJ2-5; D could derive from TRBD1 or TRBD2 (5 bases each). Germline V CDR1 and CDR2: SGHRS, YFSETQ. The CDR3 extends over 15 amino acids. V was shortened by 4 bases and J by 5 bases, with 18 bases between the two germline ends. The CDR3 DNA reads as TGCGCCAGCAGCGTTGGGACCTCCTCGGGGGAGACCCAGTACTTC. The encoded protein is CASSVGTSSGETQYF.

This chain joins TRBV27 and TRBJ1-5; possibly TRBD1 for D (5 bases). The length of the CDR3 is 15 residues. Trimming removed 3 bases from V and 1 base from J, with 10 bases in between. CDR1 and CDR2 (germline): MNHEY, SMNVEV (reference sequence). The CDR3 sequence: CASSLGGGSNQPQHF. The CDR3 DNA follows: TGTGCCAGCAGTTTGGGGGGTGGGAGCAATCAGCCCCAGCATTTT.

The rearrangement joins TRBV7-9 to TRBJ2-7, with D maybe TRBD1 (6 bases). Trimming shortened V by 1 base and J by 2 bases, and 24 bases separated the two germline ends. The CDR3 spans 19 residues. Germline V CDR1 and CDR2: SEHNR, FQNEAQ (reference sequence). The CDR3 spells CASSLGFVGLGDTPYEQYF. The CDR3 nucleotides are TGTGCCAGCAGCTTAGGGTTCGTGGGTTTAGGGGACACTCCCTACGAGCAGTACTTC.

V and J are TRBV6-6 and TRBJ2-7, with 12 bases aligning to TRBD1. Germline lookup yields CDR1 MNHNY and CDR2 SVGAGI (reference sequence). The CDR3 runs 15 residues. Losses at the gene ends were 5 bases for V and 6 bases for J; bases not matched to a gene: 8. CDR3 coding DNA: TGTGCCAGCAGTCCCCGGGACAGGGGGCTGCGCGAGCAGTACTTC. Its protein is CASSPRDRGLREQYF.

This sequence joins TRBV11-2 and TRBJ2-7, with D hard to call. Trimming took 3 bases from V and 2 from J, leaving 11 bases between them. The CDR3 loop spans 14 amino acids. Germline V gene sequence: CDR1 SGHAT, CDR2 FQNNGV. In nucleotides, the CDR3 is TGTGCCAGCAGCTTGAACCTCGGTACCTACGAGCAGTACTTC. Encoded protein: CASSLNLGTYEQYF.

The chain employs TRBV6-6 and TRBJ2-7; D may be TRBD1 (5 bases). CDR3 size: 14 residues. Germline values: CDR1 MNHNY, CDR2 SVGAGI (reference sequence). V was shortened by 0 bases and J by 3 bases, with 9 bases between the two germline ends. The CDR3 coding sequence is TGTGCCAGCAGTTACTCCGACAGCTTCTACGAGCAGTACTTC. Encoded protein: CASSYSDSFYEQYF.

This clone was recorded a few times. The rearrangement links TRBV7-3 to TRBJ2-7; 11 nucleotides agree with TRBD1. The CDR3 is 13 amino acids. Germline V gene sequence: CDR1 SGHTA, CDR2 FQGTGA. With 5 bases clipped from V and 4 bases from J, the junction kept 1 base outside the gene matches. The CDR3 loop is CASSRDRGYEQYF. The DNA for the CDR3 is TGTGCCAGCAGCAGGGACAGGGGGTACGAGCAGTACTTC.

CDR3 region: CASNRKYLAGENNEQFF. In nucleotides, the CDR3 is TGTGCCAGCAACCGAAAATATCTAGCGGGAGAAAACAATGAGCAGTTCTTC. The rearrangement joins TRBV13 to TRBJ2-1; 10 bases are shared with TRBD2. The CDR3 runs to 17 residues. The V gene end was trimmed by 7 bases and the J gene end by 5 bases; junction bases not matched to a gene: 14. Germline lookup yields CDR1 PRHDT and CDR2 FYEKMQ (reference sequence).

This rearrangement joins TRBV19 to TRBJ2-7, with D perhaps matching TRBD1 or TRBD2 (5 bases each). This CDR3 comprises 13 residues. V lost 4 bases, J lost 4 bases, and 11 bases lay in between. Germline loops: CDR1 LNHDA, CDR2 SQIVND (reference sequence). The CDR3 reads CASSRGAEYEQYF. CDR3 in DNA: TGTGCCAGTAGTAGAGGGGCAGAATACGAGCAGTACTTC.

The chain combines TRBV27 with TRBJ2-4; D is possibly TRBD1 (6 bases). This CDR3 contains 17 residues. Deletions cut 0 bases from V and 0 bases from J, with 12 bases between. Germline CDR1 and CDR2: MNHEY and SMNVEV (reference sequence). CDR3 protein: CASSLSVDRTAKNIQYF. The CDR3 DNA reads TGTGCCAGCAGTTTATCCGTGGACAGAACAGCCAAAAACATTCAGTACTTC.

V usage is TRBV27 and J usage is TRBJ2-5; D perhaps matches TRBD1 (6 bases). Germline V gene sequence: CDR1 MNHEY, CDR2 SMNVEV (reference sequence). This CDR3 has 13 amino acids. Between the trimmed V and J ends, which lost 5 bases and 4 bases, there was a span of 11 bases. This CDR3 reads CASSPGALETQYF. Written as DNA, the CDR3 is TGTGCCAGCAGTCCAGGGGCCCTAGAGACCCAGTACTTC.

This clone was detected once. The chain combines TRBV27 with TRBJ2-1; TRBD2 might be the D (6 bases). Trimming shortened V by 5 bases and J by 10 bases, and 12 bases separated the two germline ends. Germline V gene data show CDR1 as MNHEY and CDR2 as SMNVEV (reference sequence). CDR3 length equals 12 residues. The CDR3 DNA reads TGTGCCAGCAGTACCGCGGGGTGGGAGCAGTTCTTC. Protein product: CASSTAGWEQFF.

This clone has just one count. This chain uses TRBV14 with TRBJ2-3, with 8 bases that match TRBD2. The CDR3 is 16 residues long. The junction had 8 bases not matched to a gene; V was cut back by 2 bases and J by 4 bases. CDR1 is SGHDN, CDR2 FVKESK, per germline. CDR3 bases: TGTGCCAGCAGCCAACATCAGACTAGCGTGGCAGATACGCAGTATTTT. Translated: CASSQHQTSVADTQYF. The variable domain in full, completed from reference TRBV14 and TRBJ2-3, reads EAGVTQFPSHSVIEKGQTVTLRCDPISGHDNLYWYRRVMGKEIKFLLHFVKESKQDESGMPNNRFLAERTGGTYSTLKVQPAELEDSGVYFCASSQHQTSVADTQYFGPGTRLTVL.

The chain has TRBV11-3 and TRBJ2-1; 14 bases agree with TRBD2. Germline CDR1 is SGHNT and CDR2 is YENEEA. This CDR3 contains 17 residues. J was trimmed by 9 bases and V by 5 bases; bases with no gene match: 12. The DNA of the CDR3 is TGTGCCAGCAGCACGCGACTAGCGGGAGGGCCAGTCCCTGAGCAGTTCTTC. Its translation: CASSTRLAGGPVPEQFF.

The chain recombines TRBV6-1 with TRBJ2-7; 9 bases are a match to TRBD1. The CDR3 is 16 residues long. Germline V gene lookup returns CDR1 MNHNS and CDR2 SASEGT. The J segment lost 1 base and the V segment lost 1 base, leaving 5 bases of the junction unmatched. The CDR3: CASSEGRGQGSYEQYF. DNA of the CDR3: TGTGCCAGCAGTGAAGGAAGGGGACAGGGTTCCTACGAGCAGTACTTC.

The gene calls are TRBV21-1 and TRBJ2-1; TRBD1 reflects the table's D call only, with no check against the DNA. TRBV21-1 constitutes a pseudogene. The CDR3 is 15 residues long. The CDR3: CASSKETLRDNPQFF. The CDR3, as DNA: TGTGCCAGCAGCAAAGAAACACTTCGGGACAATCCGCAGTTCTTC.

This chain connects TRBV18 to TRBJ1-6; D is ambiguous. Trimming removed 6 bases at V and 7 bases at J, with 10 bases between. In germline, CDR1 is KGHSH, CDR2 LQKENI. The CDR3 sequence is 13 residues long. DNA for the CDR3: TGTGCCAGCTCCCCTACTTTGAATTCACCCCTCCACTTT. This sequence encodes CASSPTLNSPLHF.